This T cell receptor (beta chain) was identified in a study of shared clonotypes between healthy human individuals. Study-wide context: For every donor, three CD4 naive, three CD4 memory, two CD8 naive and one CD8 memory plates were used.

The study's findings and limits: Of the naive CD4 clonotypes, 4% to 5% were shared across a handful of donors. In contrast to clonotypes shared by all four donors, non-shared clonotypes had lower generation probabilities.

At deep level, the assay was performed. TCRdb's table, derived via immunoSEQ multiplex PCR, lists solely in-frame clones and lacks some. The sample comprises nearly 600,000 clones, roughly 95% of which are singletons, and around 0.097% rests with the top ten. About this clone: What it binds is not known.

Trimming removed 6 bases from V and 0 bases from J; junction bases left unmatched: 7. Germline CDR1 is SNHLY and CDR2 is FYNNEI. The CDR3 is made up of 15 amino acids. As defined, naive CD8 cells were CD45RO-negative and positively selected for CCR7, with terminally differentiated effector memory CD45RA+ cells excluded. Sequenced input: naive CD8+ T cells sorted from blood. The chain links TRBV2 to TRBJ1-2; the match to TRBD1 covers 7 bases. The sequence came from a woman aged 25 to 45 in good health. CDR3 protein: CASRSGTASNYGYTF. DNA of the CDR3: TGTGCCAGCAGAAGCGGGACAGCTTCTAACTATGGCTACACCTTC.